This T cell receptor (beta chain) was captured in a study of OX40 agonist ivuxolimab in advanced cancers. This table comes from immunoSEQ multiplex PCR, and its TCRdb copy is limited to in-frame clones, with some not included. Of some 100,000 clones listed, 85% to 95% are singletons. Deletions cut 4 bases from V and 9 bases from J, with 19 bases between. The CDR3 extends over 14 amino acids. Germline assignment: CDR1 SGDLS and CDR2 YYNGEE. V is TRBV9 and J is TRBJ2-5; D is perhaps TRBD2 (7 bases). This specimen was CD4+ or CD8+ T cells sorted from blood, taken in a trial of the OX40 agonist ivuxolimab. This clonotype originated in an adult with an advanced solid tumor such as melanoma, head and neck, liver or kidney cancer. The CDR3 is CASSPRGAPLAQYF. The CDR3 DNA is TGTGCCAGCAGCCCCCGGGGGGCCCCTTTGGCCCAGTACTTC.